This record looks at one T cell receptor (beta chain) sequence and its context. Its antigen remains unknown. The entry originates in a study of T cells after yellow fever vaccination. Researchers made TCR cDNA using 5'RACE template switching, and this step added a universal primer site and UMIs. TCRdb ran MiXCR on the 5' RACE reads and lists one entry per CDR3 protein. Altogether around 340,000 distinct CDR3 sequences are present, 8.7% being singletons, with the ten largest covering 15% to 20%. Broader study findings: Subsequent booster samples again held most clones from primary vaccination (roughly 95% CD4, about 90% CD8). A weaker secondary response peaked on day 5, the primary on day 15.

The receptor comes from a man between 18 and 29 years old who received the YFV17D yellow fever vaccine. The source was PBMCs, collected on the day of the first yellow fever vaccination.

Written as DNA, the CDR3 is TGTGCCACCAGTGATCCCTCGCTAGCGGGGGGCACAGATACGCAGTATTTT. Its translation is CATSDPSLAGGTDTQYF. The V and J genes are TRBV24-1 and TRBJ2-3, with 10 bases lining up with TRBD2. V lost 3 bases, J lost 1 base, and 6 bases stayed unmatched. The CDR3 has 17 amino acids. Germline CDR1 KGHDR, CDR2 SFDVKD.